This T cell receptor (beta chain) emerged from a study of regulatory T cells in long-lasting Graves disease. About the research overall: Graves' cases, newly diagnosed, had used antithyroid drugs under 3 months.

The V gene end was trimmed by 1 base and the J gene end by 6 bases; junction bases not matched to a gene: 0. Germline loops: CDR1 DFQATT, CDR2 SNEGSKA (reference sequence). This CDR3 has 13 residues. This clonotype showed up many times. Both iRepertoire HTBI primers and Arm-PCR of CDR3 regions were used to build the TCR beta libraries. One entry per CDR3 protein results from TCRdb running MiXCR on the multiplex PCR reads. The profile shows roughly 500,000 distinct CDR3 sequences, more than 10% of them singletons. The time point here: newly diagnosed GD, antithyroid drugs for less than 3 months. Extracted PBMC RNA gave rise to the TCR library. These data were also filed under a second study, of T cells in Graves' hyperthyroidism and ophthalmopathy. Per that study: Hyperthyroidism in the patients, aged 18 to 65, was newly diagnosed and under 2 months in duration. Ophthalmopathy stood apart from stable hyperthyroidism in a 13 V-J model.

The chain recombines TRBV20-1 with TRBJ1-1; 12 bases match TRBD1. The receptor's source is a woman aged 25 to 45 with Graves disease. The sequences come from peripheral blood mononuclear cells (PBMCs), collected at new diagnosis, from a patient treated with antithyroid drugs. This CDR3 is CSARGDRGPEAFF. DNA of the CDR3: TGCAGTGCTAGAGGGGACAGGGGGCCTGAAGCTTTCTTT.